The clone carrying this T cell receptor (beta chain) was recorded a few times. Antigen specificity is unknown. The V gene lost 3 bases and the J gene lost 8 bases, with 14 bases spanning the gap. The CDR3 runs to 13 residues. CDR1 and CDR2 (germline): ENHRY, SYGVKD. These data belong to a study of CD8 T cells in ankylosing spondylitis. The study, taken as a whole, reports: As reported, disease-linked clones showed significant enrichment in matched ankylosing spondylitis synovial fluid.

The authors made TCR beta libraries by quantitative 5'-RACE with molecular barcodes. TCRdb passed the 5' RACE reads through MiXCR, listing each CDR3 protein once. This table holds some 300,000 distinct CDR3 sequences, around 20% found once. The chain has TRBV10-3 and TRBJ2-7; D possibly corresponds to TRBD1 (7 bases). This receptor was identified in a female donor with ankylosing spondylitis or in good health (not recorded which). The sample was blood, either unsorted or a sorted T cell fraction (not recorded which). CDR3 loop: CAISEGAGGKQYF. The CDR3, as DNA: TGTGCCATCAGTGAAGGGGCAGGGGGGAAGCAGTACTTC.